This T cell receptor beta chain stems from a study of T cell clonality in common variable immunodeficiency. General study results and limits: TCRbeta clonality was increased in CVID versus healthy controls.

Repertoires were generated with immunoSEQ multiplex PCR, while TCRdb's copy carries only in-frame clones and drops some. The data show about 52,000 clones, with none appearing a single time. The CDR3 extends over 10 amino acids. Trimming took 5 bases from V and 4 from J, leaving 5 bases between them. Looked up from germline, CDR1 is SQVTM and CDR2 is ANQGSEA. At least ten counts were recorded for this clone. The antigen remains undetermined. From the germline J gene comes the end of the CDR3, since the read stops 3 residues before it. This receptor was obtained from a person between 18 and 75 years old in good health. Sequenced: peripheral blood mononuclear cells. This sequence joins TRBV29-1 and TRBJ1-2, with no clear D. The CDR3 spells CSVNSYGYTF. CDR3 bases read: TGCAGCGTTAACAGCTATGGC. Full variable domain (outside the CDR3, taken from reference TRBV29-1 and TRBJ1-2): SAVISQKPSRDICQRGTSLTIQCQVDSQVTMMFWYRQQPGQSLTLIATANQGSEATYESGFVIDKFPISRPNLTFSTLTVSNMSPEDSSIYLCSVNSYGYTFGSGTRLTVV.